These 9 T cell receptor beta chains were sequenced from one sample in a study of cytomegalovirus exposure and HLA in healthy donors. 60 Vbeta and 13 Jbeta primers were used in PCR. Profiling relied on immunoSEQ multiplex PCR, and the TCRdb table lists in-frame clones only, not all of them. The sample lists 85,000 to 130,000 clones, about a tenth occurring once. The sequenced sample was PBMCs. The receptors here all came from a man aged 40-50 years in good health and CMV-seropositive.

Regarding this clone: The final CDR3 position lacks the conserved phenylalanine or tryptophan, pointing to a likely read error. The rearrangement links TRBV4-3 to TRBJ1-5; D ambiguous. Germline CDR1 and CDR2: LGHNA and YSLEER. V was trimmed by 2 bases and J by 0 bases, leaving 8 bases between them. The CDR3 totals 15 residues. The CDR3 DNA reads as TGCGCCAGCAGCCAATTCCTACATAGCAATCAGCCCCAGCATTTG. Protein product: CASSQFLHSNQPQHL.

This clone has just a few counts. V is TRBV28 and J is TRBJ1-2; 10 bases line up with TRBD1. Germline CDR1 is MDHEN and CDR2 is SYDVKM. This CDR3 is 15 amino acids long. With 2 bases clipped from V and 8 bases from J, the junction kept 8 bases outside the gene matches. The CDR3 DNA reads TGTGCCAGCAGTTTAGGTAGACAGGGGGCGAAGGGCTACACCTTC. This sequence encodes CASSLGRQGAKGYTF.

This clone was picked up a small number of times. The rearrangement joins TRBV5-6 to TRBJ2-1; D may be TRBD1 (6 bases). The germline V gene encodes CDR1 SGHDT and CDR2 YYEEEE. This CDR3 contains 11 residues. Trimming removed 4 bases at V and 14 bases at J, with 13 bases between. The CDR3 region has the DNA TGTGCCAGCAGCGTTGAAGGGGGAGAGTTCTTC. This sequence encodes CASSVEGGEFF. The full variable domain, with the rest looked up from reference TRBV5-6 and TRBJ2-1, is DAGVTQSPTHLIKTRGQQVTLRCSPKSGHDTVSWYQQALGQGPQFIFQYYEEEERQRGNFPDRFSGHQFPNYSSELNVNALLLGDSALYLCASSVEGGEFFGPGTRLTVL.

This clone has a handful of counts. V is TRBV10-1 and J is TRBJ2-3, with 8 bases identical to TRBD2. From germline, CDR1 is WNHNN and CDR2 SYGVQD (reference sequence). The CDR3 runs 15 residues. The V gene end was trimmed by 6 bases and the J gene end by 6 bases; junction bases not matched to a gene: 11. The CDR3 coding sequence is TGCGCCAGCAGCAGCCTAGCGGGCGAGGGGGATACGCAGTATTTT. Translated, it gives CASSSLAGEGDTQYF.

This clone was counted between two and nine times. The rearrangement uses TRBV6-5 and TRBJ1-2; TRBD1 might be the D (6 bases). CDR3 length equals 13 residues. V shed 6 bases and J shed 4 bases, with 12 bases lying between them. Germline V lookup: CDR1 MNHEY, CDR2 SVGAGI. CDR3 loop: CASSAGAAYGYTF. The CDR3 DNA reads TGTGCCAGCAGCGCAGGGGCAGCCTATGGCTACACCTTC.

V and J are TRBV11-2 and TRBJ1-1; 11 positions match TRBD1. Germline V gene sequence: CDR1 SGHAT, CDR2 FQNNGV. This CDR3 has 14 amino acids. V trimming: 5 bases; J trimming: 4 bases; junction bases outside the gene matches: 3. The CDR3 coding sequence is TGTGCCAGCAGCCCTGGACAGGGGGCCACTGAAGCTTTCTTT. Translation: CASSPGQGATEAFF.

The V call is TRBV11-3, the J call TRBJ2-3, with a weak D call TRBD1 (6 bases). The V end was cut by 4 bases, the J end by 2 bases, with 13 bases between. Germline V gene lookup returns CDR1 SGHNT and CDR2 YENEEA. This CDR3 comprises 15 residues. This CDR3 is CASSYRDIYTDTQYF. In DNA, the CDR3 is TGTGCCAGCAGCTATAGGGACATCTACACAGATACGCAGTATTTT.

This clone was picked up a small number of times. The chain joins TRBV7-2 to TRBJ2-2, with D unclear. Germline V gene lookup returns CDR1 SGHTA and CDR2 FQGNSA. V was cut by 1 base and J by 2 bases, with 5 bases left in between. This CDR3 contains 14 residues. The CDR3 is CASSLDINTGELFF. For the CDR3, the DNA is TGTGCCAGCAGCTTAGACATTAACACCGGGGAGCTGTTTTTT.

The sample holds a few counts of this clone. This sequence joins TRBV27 and TRBJ1-2; D gene unclear. V was pared by 0 bases and J by 4 bases, with 6 bases between. Germline CDR1 and CDR2: MNHEY and SMNVEV (reference sequence). This CDR3 has 13 residues. This CDR3 is CASSLSPLYGYTF. As DNA, the CDR3 is TGTGCCAGCAGTTTATCTCCTCTCTATGGCTACACCTTC.